The 22 T cell receptor beta chains given below trace back to one sample, sequenced in a study of OX40 agonist ivuxolimab in advanced cancers. The table came from immunoSEQ multiplex PCR; TCRdb's copy has only in-frame clones and leaves some out. The table includes 35,000 to 40,000 clones, roughly 82% detected once. This sample comprised CD4+ or CD8+ T cells sorted from blood, obtained in a trial of the OX40 agonist ivuxolimab. The receptor source for this set is an adult with an advanced solid tumor such as melanoma, head and neck, liver or kidney cancer.

This chain joins TRBV7-8 and TRBJ1-2; tentative D call: TRBD1 (5 bases). CDR1 and CDR2 (germline): SGHVS, FQNEAQ. This CDR3 has 15 residues. The V gene lost 3 bases and the J gene lost 7 bases, with 18 bases spanning the gap. CDR3 nucleotide sequence: TGTGCCAGCAGCTTTACGTCGGGGGGTTCTTTTGGCTACACCTTC. Its translation is CASSFTSGGSFGYTF.

The J gene is TRBJ2-1, the V gene TRBV7-9, with TRBD1 identical over 9 bases. The germline gives CDR1 SEHNR, CDR2 FQNEAQ (reference sequence). The V segment lost 5 bases and the J segment 2 bases; nucleotides outside the gene matches: 4. The CDR3 has 15 residues. The CDR3 region has the DNA TGTGCCAGCAGCCAACGACAGGGGGCCTACAATGAGCAGTTCTTC. This codes for CASSQRQGAYNEQFF.

The rearrangement joins TRBV5-1 to TRBJ2-3; no clear D gene. Trimming pared 5 bases from V and 3 bases from J, leaving 10 bases between. Germline V CDR1 and CDR2: SGHRS, YFSETQ. The CDR3 sequence is 13 residues long. As DNA, the CDR3 is TGCGCCAGCAGAGGACCAGAGACAGATACGCAGTATTTT. Protein: CASRGPETDTQYF.

The CDR3 DNA reads as TGTGCCAGCTCAGATCGACAGGGGATGGATAATTCACCCCTCCACTTT. Translated: CASSDRQGMDNSPLHF. V and J are TRBV18 and TRBJ1-6, with 8 positions matching TRBD1. After removal of 5 bases from V and 5 bases from J, the junction contained 8 bases not matched to a gene. This CDR3 is built from 16 residues. Germline CDR1 KGHSH, CDR2 LQKENI. The full variable domain, its missing parts supplied by reference TRBV18 and TRBJ1-6, is NAGVMQNPRHLVRRRGQEARLRCSPMKGHSHVYWYRQLPEEGLKFMVYLQKENIIDESGMPKERFSAEFPKEGPSILRIQQVVRGDSAAYFCASSDRQGMDNSPLHFGNGTRLTVT.

This sequence joins TRBV5-8 and TRBJ1-5; D perhaps matches TRBD1 (6 bases). Between the trimmed V and J ends, which lost 3 bases and 2 bases, there was a span of 12 bases. The CDR3 consists of 15 residues. The germline gives CDR1 SGHTS, CDR2 YDEGEE. CDR3 in amino acids: CASSSGQIRNQPQHF. CDR3 nucleotides: TGTGCCAGCAGCTCAGGACAGATCCGCAATCAGCCCCAGCATTTT.

The chain joins TRBV5-1 to TRBJ2-5; D unclear. V was pared by 0 bases and J by 5 bases, with 14 bases between. The CDR3 covers 15 residues. Germline CDR1 reads SGHRS; CDR2 reads YFSETQ. CDR3 DNA: TGCGCCAGCAGCTTGGAAACCACGCTTACGGAGACCCAGTACTTC. It yields the protein CASSLETTLTETQYF.

The gene calls are TRBV7-2 and TRBJ2-3; D remains unclear. V was shortened by 1 base and J by 3 bases, with 11 bases between the two germline ends. Germline V lookup: CDR1 SGHTA, CDR2 FQGNSA. The CDR3 loop spans 15 amino acids. The CDR3 nucleotides are TGTGCCAGCAGCTTAGTGGACCCTTCGACAGATACGCAGTATTTT. Amino acid sequence: CASSLVDPSTDTQYF.

The chain carries TRBV19 and TRBJ2-5; 9 nucleotides line up with TRBD1. The germline CDR1 and CDR2 sequences are LNHDA and SQIVND (reference sequence). The CDR3 extends over 13 amino acids. V lost 8 bases and J lost 4; bases outside the gene matches: 5. CDR3 nucleotides: TGTGCCAGTGGTCCACAGGGGGCAGAGACCCAGTACTTC. Encoded protein: CASGPQGAETQYF.

There are a few counts of this clone. CDR3 DNA sequence: TGTGCCAGCTCACCCTGGACAGGGAAAGGCTACACCTTC. Translated, it gives CASSPWTGKGYTF. The V call is TRBV18, the J call TRBJ1-2, with 8 bases identical to TRBD1. The CDR3 totals 13 residues. The germline CDR1 and CDR2 sequences are KGHSH and LQKENI. J was trimmed by 8 bases and V by 3 bases; bases with no gene match: 5. The variable domain in full, completed from reference TRBV18 and TRBJ1-2, reads NAGVMQNPRHLVRRRGQEARLRCSPMKGHSHVYWYRQLPEEGLKFMVYLQKENIIDESGMPKERFSAEFPKEGPSILRIQQVVRGDSAAYFCASSPWTGKGYTFGSGTRLTVV.

The chain links TRBV7-2 to TRBJ2-7, with 7 bases identical to TRBD2. J gave up 9 bases and V 5 bases, and 10 bases lay outside the gene matches. Germline V lookup: CDR1 SGHTA, CDR2 FQGNSA. This CDR3 spans 13 amino acids. For the CDR3, the DNA is TGTGCCAGCAGCCCAAGTCAAGGCGGGGGGCAGTACTTC. Protein sequence: CASSPSQGGGQYF.

The chain uses TRBV5-1 and TRBJ1-2, with D unclear. Germline values: CDR1 SGHRS, CDR2 YFSETQ. The CDR3 runs 14 residues. V was trimmed by 1 base and J by 7 bases, leaving 14 bases between them. The DNA for the CDR3 is TGCGCCAGCAGCTTGTCCCAGGTTGAGCCTGGCTACACCTTC. Amino acids: CASSLSQVEPGYTF.

This sequence joins TRBV19 and TRBJ1-2, with D unclear. V gave up 3 bases and J gave up 5 bases, with 16 bases separating them. The CDR3 consists of 15 residues. Germline CDR1 reads LNHDA; CDR2 reads SQIVND (reference sequence). CDR3 nucleotide sequence: TGTGCCAGTAGTATTTTAACGGAGGATTGGTATGGCTACACCTTC. This codes for CASSILTEDWYGYTF.

Note on this clone: The junction departs from germline at one end; a sequencing error may be responsible. The chain joins TRBV7-7 to TRBJ2-3; 9 nucleotides line up with TRBD1. This CDR3 comprises 14 residues. Germline values: CDR1 SSHAT, CDR2 FNYEAQ (reference sequence). The CDR3 spells CASSLDGQGDTQYF. CDR3 coding DNA: TGTGCTAGCAGCTTAGACGGACAGGGGGATACGCAGTATTTT. Drawing the rest from reference TRBV7-7 and TRBJ2-3, the complete variable domain is GAGVSQSPRYKVTKRGQDVTLRCDPISSHATLYWYQQALGQGPEFLTYFNYEAQPDKSGLPSDRFSAERPEGSISTLTIQRTEQRDSAMYRCASSLDGQGDTQYFGPGTRLTVL.

The chain employs TRBV5-1 and TRBJ2-7; 7 nucleotides align to TRBD2. CDR1 and CDR2 from the germline V gene are SGHRS and YFSETQ. The V and J ends lost 2 bases and 3 bases, in that order; junction bases with no gene match: 5. This CDR3 is built from 14 residues. The CDR3 reads CASSFERDFYEQYF. CDR3 in DNA: TGCGCCAGCAGCTTTGAGCGGGACTTCTACGAGCAGTACTTC.

The chain carries TRBV5-5 and TRBJ1-1, with D uncertain. The CDR3 has 14 amino acids. Germline-derived CDR1 and CDR2 are SGHKS and YYEKEE (reference sequence). V lost 1 base to trimming and J lost 3 bases, with 10 bases between them. The CDR3 DNA sequence: TGTGCCAGCAGCTTGTATGGCAGGTACACTGAAGCTTTCTTT. Encoded protein: CASSLYGRYTEAFF.

This clone is a singleton in its sample. This chain connects TRBV27 to TRBJ2-1, with TRBD2 matching 9 bases. V lost 6 bases, J lost 4 bases, and 7 bases stayed unmatched. Germline V gene sequence: CDR1 MNHEY, CDR2 SMNVEV (reference sequence). The CDR3 is 15 residues long. CDR3 nucleotides: TGTGCCAGCAGACGAGCGGGGGGCGTTTACAATGAGCAGTTCTTC. Translation: CASRRAGGVYNEQFF.

The chain employs TRBV7-2 and TRBJ2-5; 16 nucleotides align to TRBD2. The junction had 4 bases not matched to a gene; V was cut back by 7 bases and J by 5 bases. The CDR3 runs to 15 residues. Germline V gene sequence: CDR1 SGHTA, CDR2 FQGNSA. CDR3 in DNA: TGTGCCAGCACCGGGACTAGCGGGGGGGCTGAGACCCAGTACTTC. This gives the protein CASTGTSGGAETQYF.

The sample holds a few counts of this clone. This sequence joins TRBV7-2 and TRBJ2-5; 9 bases align to TRBD1. V trimming: 7 bases; J trimming: 5 bases; junction bases outside the gene matches: 11. The CDR3 length is 15 residues. From germline, CDR1 is SGHTA and CDR2 FQGNSA. The CDR3 region is CASILTGGPVETQYF. The CDR3 region has the DNA TGTGCCAGCATCCTAACAGGGGGCCCGGTCGAGACCCAGTACTTC.

In this sample, this clone turned up once. V gene TRBV29-1 combines with J gene TRBJ1-2; the D gene is possibly TRBD1 (5 bases). This CDR3 has 11 amino acids. Trimming stripped 8 bases from V and 3 bases from J, with 10 bases between. Germline CDR1 SQVTM, CDR2 ANQGSEA. The CDR3 sequence is CSSGTDYGYTF. The CDR3 bases are TGCAGCTCCGGGACCGACTATGGCTACACCTTC. Full variable domain (remainder filled in from reference TRBV29-1 and TRBJ1-2): SAVISQKPSRDICQRGTSLTIQCQVDSQVTMMFWYRQQPGQSLTLIATANQGSEATYESGFVIDKFPISRPNLTFSTLTVSNMSPEDSSIYLCSSGTDYGYTFGSGTRLTVV.

The chain employs TRBV6-5 and TRBJ1-6; weak D call: TRBD1 (5 bases). Trimming pared 7 bases from V and 3 bases from J, leaving 13 bases between. Germline V gene data show CDR1 as MNHEY and CDR2 as SVGAGI. This CDR3 has 15 amino acids. As DNA, the CDR3 is TGTGCCAGCACCCAGGGTGTCGGCTATAATTCACCCCTCCACTTT. Protein product: CASTQGVGYNSPLHF.

This clone was counted a single time. Other DNA sequences from this sample encode an identical CDR3 as well. This chain connects TRBV9 to TRBJ2-5, with D uncertain. CDR3 length equals 13 residues. CDR1 is SGDLS, CDR2 YYNGEE, per germline. V was trimmed by 0 bases and J by 2 bases, leaving 5 bases between them. CDR3 DNA sequence: TGTGCCAGCAGCGTAGGACCACAAGAGACCCAGTACTTC. It codes for CASSVGPQETQYF.

V is TRBV18 and J is TRBJ1-3; no reliable D call. The germline V gene has CDR1 KGHSH and CDR2 LQKENI. Trimming stripped 3 bases from V and 0 bases from J, with 12 bases between. The CDR3 sequence is 16 residues long. The CDR3: CASSPTTANSGNTIYF. CDR3 in DNA: TGTGCCAGCTCACCTACGACGGCCAACTCTGGAAACACCATATATTTT.